The rows below give T cell receptor beta chains drawn from one sample of a study of lymphopenia after photon versus proton radiotherapy. The method was immunoSEQ multiplex PCR; TCRdb's version includes in-frame clones alone and lacks a portion of them. The repertoire holds 43,000 or so clones, 65% to 90% seen once, with about 2.2% in the top ten. Sequencing was performed on peripheral blood, taken from a patient treated with photon-based radiotherapy. These receptors were collected from a man aged 40-49 years with gastric cancer. Each CDR3 is given with its conserved first and last residue. A D gene is named only where the DNA matches it firmly. Only some rows state a clone size, as once, few, many or a class for expanded clones.

D gene	V gene	clone size	J gene	CDR3 DNA	CDR3 protein
TRBD2	TRBV4-1	.	TRBJ2-5	TGCGCCAGCGGTCCGGGACTAGGAGAGACCCAGTACTTC	CASGPGLGETQYF
TRBD2	TRBV7-2	.	TRBJ2-5	TGTGCCAGCAGCTTCCAGAGCGGGAGGGAGACCCAGTACTTC	CASSFQSGRETQYF
TRBD1	TRBV19	.	TRBJ2-7	TGTGCCAGTAGTATCGGGACAGGCCCCTACGAGCAGTACTTC	CASSIGTGPYEQYF
TRBD2	TRBV30	.	TRBJ2-7	TGTGCCTGGAGTGTGGATAGGGAGGGTGAGCAGTACTTC	CAWSVDREGEQYF
.	TRBV7-9	.	TRBJ2-7	TGTGCCAGCAGCTTTGACACAACCTACGAGCAGTACTTC	CASSFDTTYEQYF
TRBD1	TRBV28	.	TRBJ1-3	TGTGCCAGCAGCTCCAGGGGGCCCGGAAACACCATATATTTT	CASSSRGPGNTIYF
.	TRBV12-5	.	TRBJ1-2	TGTGCTAGTGCAGGGGCTATGTTGGGCTACACCTTC	CASAGAMLGYTF
.	TRBV18	.	TRBJ1-4	TGTGCCAGCTCACTAGCCCCCTTCGGGACTAATGAAAAACTGTTTTTT	CASSLAPFGTNEKLFF
.	TRBV4-2	.	TRBJ1-6	TGTGCCAGCAGCCAGGGGGGCGTAGATTCACCCCTCCACTTT	CASSQGGVDSPLHF
TRBD1	TRBV18	.	TRBJ1-2	TGTGCCAGCTCAGTTACCGGACAGGACTCTCTCTATGGCTACACCTTC	CASSVTGQDSLYGYTF
.	TRBV6-5	.	TRBJ1-6	TGTGCCAGCAGTTCCAGGGGTGGTAATTCACCCCTCCACTTT	CASSSRGGNSPLHF
.	TRBV4-3	.	TRBJ2-5	TGCGCCAGCAGCCAAGGCCGGGACTTTGGGGAGACCCAGTACTTC	CASSQGRDFGETQYF
TRBD1	TRBV6-6	.	TRBJ1-1	TGTGCCAGCAGACCTACAGGGGCGGGGAACACTGAAGCTTTCTTT	CASRPTGAGNTEAFF
TRBD1	TRBV4-1	.	TRBJ2-1	TGCGCCAGCAGCCAAATGGTCAGGACAGGGTTGGACAATGAGCAGTTCTTC	CASSQMVRTGLDNEQFF
.	TRBV27	.	TRBJ1-6	TGTGCCAGCAGTATACAAAATAATTCACCCCTCCACTTT	CASSIQNNSPLHF
TRBD2	TRBV11-2	.	TRBJ2-5	TGTGCCAGCAGCGAAACTAGCGGAGTAGAGACCCAGTACTTC	CASSETSGVETQYF
.	TRBV5-1	.	TRBJ2-5	TGCGCCAGCAGCTTGGTAGGGGGGGAAGAGACCCAGTACTTC	CASSLVGGEETQYF
TRBD1	TRBV19	.	TRBJ1-5	TGTGCCAGTAGTTTGCAGGGGGATCAGCCCCAGCATTTT	CASSLQGDQPQHF
.	TRBV7-2	once	TRBJ1-4	TGTGCCAGCAGCCATCGACAGAGGTCTAATGAAAAACTGTTTTTT	CASSHRQRSNEKLFF
.	TRBV29-1	.	TRBJ2-1	TGCAGCGTTCCATCCAGCTCCTACAATGAGCAGTTCTTC	CSVPSSSYNEQFF
.	TRBV19	.	TRBJ1-1	TGTGCCAGTAGTAGAGGGTTGGGGGCGATGACTGAAGCTTTCTTT	CASSRGLGAMTEAFF
.	TRBV7-2	.	TRBJ1-2	TGTGCCAGCAGCTTAGTGGGGAACTATGGCTACACCTTC	CASSLVGNYGYTF
.	TRBV5-1	few	TRBJ1-5	TGCGCCAGTCGGGGGCAGCCCCAGCATTTT	CASRGQPQHF
.	TRBV4-2	few	TRBJ1-5	TGTGCCAGCAGCCAAGACAGTAGCAATCAGCCCCAGCATTTT	CASSQDSSNQPQHF
.	TRBV4-1	.	TRBJ2-6	TGCGCCAGCAGCCAAGAGAGAGTAACTGGGGCCAACGTCCTGACTTTC	CASSQERVTGANVLTF
.	TRBV7-9	.	TRBJ1-1	TGTGCCAGCAGCCTACGGGGCGCAGGGCCGAACACTGAAGCTTTCTTT	CASSLRGAGPNTEAFF